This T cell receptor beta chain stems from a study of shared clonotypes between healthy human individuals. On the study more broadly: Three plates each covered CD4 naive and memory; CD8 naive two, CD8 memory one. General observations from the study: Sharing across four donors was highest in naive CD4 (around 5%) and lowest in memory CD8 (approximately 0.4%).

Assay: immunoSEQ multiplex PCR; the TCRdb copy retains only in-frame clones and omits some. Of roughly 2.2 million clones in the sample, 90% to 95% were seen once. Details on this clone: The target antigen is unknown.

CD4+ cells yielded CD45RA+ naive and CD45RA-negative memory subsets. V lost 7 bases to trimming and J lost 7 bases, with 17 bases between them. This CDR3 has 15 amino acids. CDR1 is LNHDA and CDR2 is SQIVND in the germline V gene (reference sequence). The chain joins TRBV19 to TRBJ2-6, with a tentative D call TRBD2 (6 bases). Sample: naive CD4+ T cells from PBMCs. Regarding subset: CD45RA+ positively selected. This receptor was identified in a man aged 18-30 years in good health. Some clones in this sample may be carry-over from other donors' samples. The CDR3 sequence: CASTEAGRRANVLTF. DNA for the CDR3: TGTGCCAGTACCGAGGCGGGGCGGAGAGCCAACGTCCTGACTTTC. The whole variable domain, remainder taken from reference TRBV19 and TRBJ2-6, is DGGITQSPKYLFRKEGQNVTLSCEQNLNHDAMYWYRQDPGQGLRLIYYSQIVNDFQKGDIAEGYSVSREKKESFPLTVTSAQKNPTAFYLCASTEAGRRANVLTFGAGSRLTVL.